The 25 T cell receptor beta chains reported below all come from one sample, sequenced in a study of Ad26.COV2.S vaccination and SARS-CoV-2 variants. Using immunoSEQ multiplex PCR, the repertoire was profiled, and TCRdb retains in-frame clones only, with some absent. The top ten clones hold about 2% of a sample with almost 400,000 clones, 89% of them seen once. The treatment: around 19 received Ad26.COV2.S at low or high dose, single or two shots; several received placebo; per-sample allocation not given. Collection of the samples took place on day 63 after the first injection of vaccine or placebo. The sample consisted of peripheral blood, taken in a trial of Ad26.COV2.S vaccine versus placebo. These TCRs come from a person aged 18-65 years who received the Ad26.COV2.S COVID-19 vaccine or a placebo.

The chain couples TRBV5-6 to TRBJ2-3; 9 bases match TRBD2. CDR3 length: 15 residues. Germline CDR1 and CDR2: SGHDT and YYEEEE. V shed 4 bases and J 5 bases; nucleotides not matched to a gene: 8. CDR3 DNA sequence: TGTGCCAGCAGCCGAACTAGCGGGCCAGAAGATACGCAGTATTTT. Residues: CASSRTSGPEDTQYF.

The chain couples TRBV2 to TRBJ1-5, with a weak D call TRBD1 (6 bases). From germline, CDR1 is SNHLY and CDR2 FYNNEI. The V gene lost 6 bases and the J gene lost 9 bases, with 18 bases spanning the gap. This CDR3 is built from 14 residues. CDR3 coding DNA: TGTGCCAGCAGACAAGGGGGGCGCGGGGTGCCCCAGCATTTT. Amino acids: CASRQGGRGVPQHF.

This clone was counted once. The gene calls are TRBV27 and TRBJ2-1, with a weak D call TRBD2 (5 bases). V lost 2 bases to trimming and J lost 4 bases, with 9 bases between them. Looked up from germline, CDR1 is MNHEY and CDR2 is SMNVEV (reference sequence). The CDR3 is 14 residues long. CDR3 amino acids: CASSLASRYNEQFF. The DNA of the CDR3 is TGTGCCAGCAGTTTAGCTAGCAGATACAATGAGCAGTTCTTC.

The V gene is TRBV6-5, the J gene TRBJ2-3, with a weak D call TRBD1 (5 bases). The CDR3 is 13 residues long. Germline loops: CDR1 MNHEY, CDR2 SVGAGI. Trimming removed 2 bases at V and 3 bases at J, with 6 bases between. This CDR3 reads CASSYRGTDTQYF. CDR3 nucleotide sequence: TGTGCCAGCAGTTACAGGGGAACAGATACGCAGTATTTT.

The chain links TRBV19 to TRBJ2-7; 7 bases agree with TRBD2. The CDR3 is made up of 15 amino acids. The germline gives CDR1 LNHDA, CDR2 SQIVND (reference sequence). V was pared by 6 bases and J by 2 bases, with 10 bases of the junction left unmatched. CDR3 residues: CASSYGGGSAYEQYF. CDR3 nucleotide sequence: TGTGCCAGTAGCTATGGGGGGGGATCAGCCTACGAGCAGTACTTC.

The chain has TRBV29-1 and TRBJ1-1; 8 positions match TRBD1. The germline gives CDR1 SQVTM, CDR2 ANQGSEA. The CDR3 covers 14 residues. With 6 bases clipped from V and 4 bases from J, the junction kept 10 bases outside the gene matches. CDR3 region: CSVRGQGRGTEAFF. CDR3 nucleotides: TGCAGCGTCCGAGGACAGGGCCGAGGCACTGAAGCTTTCTTT.

The chain has TRBV7-9 and TRBJ2-5; a weak D match, TRBD2 (5 bases). CDR3 length equals 16 residues. Germline CDR1 reads SEHNR; CDR2 reads FQNEAQ (reference sequence). V was cut by 0 bases and J by 4 bases, with 15 bases left in between. The CDR3 nucleotides read TGTGCCAGCAGCTTAGCGCGGGTGGTCAGTGGAGAGACCCAGTACTTC. Residues: CASSLARVVSGETQYF.

J is TRBJ2-3 and V is TRBV10-1; possibly TRBD1 or TRBD2 for D (5 bases each). CDR1 and CDR2 from the germline V gene are WNHNN and SYGVQD (reference sequence). V was pared by 4 bases and J by 2 bases, with 16 bases between. CDR3 size: 16 residues. CDR3: CASSAGTSSYTDTQYF. The CDR3 DNA is TGCGCCAGCAGTGCGGGGACGTCCTCTTACACAGATACGCAGTATTTT.

This clone was observed a few times. The chain has TRBV2 and TRBJ1-3; TRBD1 might be the D (6 bases). V lost 8 bases and J lost 6, with 17 bases in between. The germline CDR1 and CDR2 sequences are SNHLY and FYNNEI. The CDR3 length is 14 residues. Written as DNA, the CDR3 is TGTGCCAGCGTTCGCCAGGGGCGGGAAAACACCATATATTTT. Its protein product is CASVRQGRENTIYF. Full variable domain (missing parts from reference TRBV2 and TRBJ1-3): EPEVTQTPSHQVTQMGQEVILRCVPISNHLYFYWYRQILGQKVEFLVSFYNNEISEKSEIFDDQFSVERPDGSNFTLKIRSTKLEDSAMYFCASVRQGRENTIYFGEGSWLTVV.

V usage is TRBV29-1 and J usage is TRBJ2-5, with D possibly matching TRBD1 (5 bases). From germline, CDR1 is SQVTM and CDR2 ANQGSEA. CDR3 size: 11 residues. V lost 5 bases, J lost 6 bases, and 10 bases lay in between. CDR3 loop: CSVSGSQTQYF. CDR3 bases: TGCAGCGTTTCAGGGTCCCAGACCCAGTACTTC. Variable domain in full (rest from reference TRBV29-1 and TRBJ2-5): SAVISQKPSRDICQRGTSLTIQCQVDSQVTMMFWYRQQPGQSLTLIATANQGSEATYESGFVIDKFPISRPNLTFSTLTVSNMSPEDSSIYLCSVSGSQTQYFGPGTRLLVL.

The chain links TRBV15 to TRBJ2-5; 14 bases agree with TRBD2. V lost 3 bases, J lost 5 bases, and 11 bases stayed unmatched. This CDR3 has 18 amino acids. Looked up from germline, CDR1 is LNHNV and CDR2 is YYDKDF (reference sequence). CDR3 sequence (DNA): TGTGCCACCAGCAGCCAACCGGGACTAGCGGGAGAGGGGGAGACCCAGTACTTC. Its translation is CATSSQPGLAGEGETQYF.

The V and J genes are TRBV4-1 and TRBJ2-3, with D possibly being TRBD2 (6 bases). V dropped 0 bases and J dropped 6 bases, with 10 bases sitting between them. CDR3 length equals 14 residues. Germline V lookup: CDR1 MGHRA, CDR2 YSYEKL. CDR3: CASSQETGRDTQYF. Written as DNA, the CDR3 is TGCGCCAGCAGCCAAGAGACGGGGAGGGATACGCAGTATTTT.

The chain combines TRBV2 with TRBJ2-1; no definite D call. V gave up 8 bases and J gave up 9 bases, with 23 bases separating them. This CDR3 is built from 15 residues. In germline, CDR1 is SNHLY, CDR2 FYNNEI. CDR3 bases: TGTGCCAGCGTTCTCGGCGGACCGAGAGCAAGTGAGCAGTTCTTC. It is translated as CASVLGGPRASEQFF. The full variable domain, completed using reference TRBV2 and TRBJ2-1, is EPEVTQTPSHQVTQMGQEVILRCVPISNHLYFYWYRQILGQKVEFLVSFYNNEISEKSEIFDDQFSVERPDGSNFTLKIRSTKLEDSAMYFCASVLGGPRASEQFFGPGTRLTVL.

The gene calls are TRBV6-5 and TRBJ2-2; 9 bases are shared with TRBD1. The CDR3 has 16 amino acids. Per the germline V gene, CDR1 is MNHEY and CDR2 is SVGAGI. V lost 2 bases, J lost 4 bases, and 5 bases stayed unmatched. CDR3 sequence (DNA): TGTGCCAGCAGTTACGCGGGACAGGGATTCACCGGGGAGCTGTTTTTT. Residues: CASSYAGQGFTGELFF.

The V call is TRBV9, the J call TRBJ2-7, with 8 positions matching TRBD1. V trimming: 4 bases; J trimming: 1 base; junction bases outside the gene matches: 7. The CDR3 has 15 residues. Germline CDR1 SGDLS, CDR2 YYNGEE. The chain's CDR3 is CASSLTGESSYEQYF. The DNA of the CDR3 is TGTGCCAGCAGCTTGACAGGGGAAAGTTCCTACGAGCAGTACTTC.

The table lists this clone with a few counts. This sequence joins TRBV7-3 and TRBJ1-2, with 11 bases matching TRBD1. This CDR3 contains 13 residues. The V gene's germline CDR1 is SGHTA and CDR2 FQGTGA. V lost 5 bases, J lost 8 bases, and 4 bases stayed unmatched. The CDR3 DNA follows: TGTGCCAGCAGCCCCGGACAGGGGGCGGGCTACACCTTC. This codes for CASSPGQGAGYTF.

The chain has TRBV5-4 and TRBJ1-3; TRBD1 might be the D (5 bases). This CDR3 has 15 amino acids. Germline assignment: CDR1 SGHNT and CDR2 YYREEE (reference sequence). With 2 bases removed from V and 1 base from J, the gap between germline ends came to 10 bases. CDR3 bases: TGTGCCAGCAGCTTACGGGGGGATTCTGGAAACACCATATATTTT. Translating it yields CASSLRGDSGNTIYF.

J is TRBJ2-3 and V is TRBV7-9; the D gene is possibly TRBD1 (5 bases). This CDR3 comprises 15 residues. CDR1 and CDR2 from the germline V gene are SEHNR and FQNEAQ (reference sequence). Trimming removed 3 bases from V and 3 bases from J, with 13 bases in between. The CDR3 region has the DNA TGTGCCAGCAGCTTCCCGAAGGCAGGGACAGATACGCAGTATTTT. Translation: CASSFPKAGTDTQYF.

The chain is built from TRBV29-1 and TRBJ1-2; 8 bases map to TRBD1. J lost 9 bases, V lost 1 base, and 7 bases had no gene match. The CDR3 consists of 13 residues. Germline V lookup: CDR1 SQVTM, CDR2 ANQGSEA. DNA of the CDR3: TGCAGCGTTGAAGGACAGGGGACGATATGCTACACCTTC. This gives the protein CSVEGQGTICYTF.

V is TRBV7-9 and J is TRBJ1-1; D unclear. The V gene lost 1 base and the J gene lost 7 bases, with 4 bases spanning the gap. Looked up from germline, CDR1 is SEHNR and CDR2 is FQNEAQ (reference sequence). CDR3 size: 11 residues. The CDR3 spells CASSLGSEAFF. CDR3 in DNA: TGTGCCAGCAGCTTAGGGAGTGAAGCTTTCTTT. Full variable domain (rest looked up from reference TRBV7-9 and TRBJ1-1): DTGVSQNPRHKITKRGQNVTFRCDPISEHNRLYWYRQTLGQGPEFLTYFQNEAQLEKSRLLSDRFSAERPKGSFSTLEIQRTEQGDSAMYLCASSLGSEAFFGQGTRLTVV.

The rearrangement links TRBV20-1 to TRBJ2-3; no clear D gene. The germline V gene has CDR1 DFQATT and CDR2 SNEGSKA (reference sequence). V was shortened by 7 bases and J by 2 bases, with 7 bases between the two germline ends. The CDR3 has 11 residues. CDR3 DNA sequence: TGCAGTGGAGAGGCCACAGATACGCAGTATTTT. This encodes CSGEATDTQYF.

Notes on this clone: This specimen includes other DNA sequences encoding the same CDR3. The genes are TRBV12-3 or TRBV12-4 and TRBJ2-7; a weak D match, TRBD1 (6 bases). The CDR3 runs 13 residues. V lost 1 base to trimming and J lost 6 bases, with 10 bases between them. CDR3 in amino acids: CASSLGGLGEQYF. DNA for the CDR3: TGTGCCAGCAGTTTAGGGGGGCTCGGCGAGCAGTACTTC.

This clone occurred a few times. The genes are TRBV7-9 and TRBJ2-7; TRBD2 matches 7 bases. The CDR3 has 14 residues. J lost 2 bases, V lost 3 bases, and 4 bases had no gene match. Germline V gene lookup returns CDR1 SEHNR and CDR2 FQNEAQ (reference sequence). Here the CDR3 DNA reads TGTGCCAGCAGCTTTGGGACTACGGCCTACGAGCAGTACTTC. This sequence encodes CASSFGTTAYEQYF.

The V gene is TRBV6-4, the J gene TRBJ2-2; D is possibly TRBD1 or TRBD2 (5 bases each). The V gene's germline CDR1 is MRHNA and CDR2 SNTAGT. Trimming shortened V by 0 bases and J by 5 bases, and 7 bases separated the two germline ends. There are 14 residues in the CDR3. This CDR3 is CASSDSGETGELFF. The CDR3 nucleotides read TGTGCCAGCAGTGACTCGGGGGAAACCGGGGAGCTGTTTTTT.

This chain joins TRBV4-1 and TRBJ1-5; tentatively, D is TRBD1 (5 bases). Trimming cost V 4 bases and J 3 bases, with 7 bases left between them. Germline loops: CDR1 MGHRA, CDR2 YSYEKL. This CDR3 is built from 13 residues. CDR3 sequence (DNA): TGCGCCAGCAGCCCCGGGGCCAATCAGCCCCAGCATTTT. This gives the protein CASSPGANQPQHF.